This paragraph covers one T cell receptor beta chain sequence. Its antigen is currently unknown. The entry originates in a study of T cell repertoires in cytomegalovirus infection. Overall study context: Indications came from public TCR beta signatures; they pointed to CMV infection and to a matching HLA type. General observations from the study: CMV-specific HLA-C-restricted TCR beta clonotypes dominated the ex vivo response.

Each CDR3 protein is one row after TCRdb ran MiXCR on the reads. Here the sample spans fewer than 700,000 distinct CDR3 sequences, 20% to 30% being singletons. Germline loops: CDR1 LNHNV, CDR2 YYDKDF (reference sequence). V dropped 0 bases and J dropped 5; count of bases not matched to a gene: 4. The CDR3 sequence is 16 residues long. This receptor was obtained from a human donor in good health (CMV status not recorded). Some clones in this sample may be carry-over from other donors' samples. The material sequenced was CD8+ T cells from PBMCs. The rearrangement links TRBV15 to TRBJ2-3; 11 bases match TRBD2. The CDR3 sequence: CATSREASGGLDTQYF. The CDR3 region has the DNA TGTGCCACCAGCAGAGAGGCTAGCGGGGGGCTAGATACGCAGTATTTT.